This T cell receptor (beta chain) was observed in a study of blood T cell repertoires in COVID-19. Study summary: Whether acute or convalescent, the COVID-19 samples came from the United States, Italy and Spain.

Authors' processing steps: Cell counts per sample came from amplifying reference gene primers. The repertoire was sequenced with immunoSEQ multiplex PCR; TCRdb's copy has only in-frame clones and lacks some. The D gene and trimming were derived from the DNA, and the V and J assignments and clone size from that table. This table has approximately 250,000 clones, about nine tenths appearing once. CDR1 is SGHNT and CDR2 is YYREEE in the germline V gene (reference sequence). This CDR3 region has 16 residues. V lost 1 base to trimming and J lost 8 bases; unmatched junction nucleotides: 12. Recruitment covered fewer than 25 US areas and drew participants whose ages spanned roughly 18 to 89 years. Assignment of participants to cohorts was predicated upon participant-reported clinical history.

The genes are TRBV5-4 and TRBJ2-1; 7 bases align to TRBD2. The sequenced sample was PBMCs or T cells enriched from blood (not recorded which). The sequence derives from a woman aged 40 to 50 with acute COVID-19. The CDR3: CASSLRGLGVSDEQFF. The CDR3 nucleotides read TGTGCCAGCAGCTTGCGTGGACTAGGGGTCTCCGATGAGCAGTTCTTC.